Each of the 28 T cell receptor beta chains below was sequenced from the same sample in a study of T cell repertoires in cytomegalovirus infection. One entry per CDR3 protein results from TCRdb running MiXCR on the reads. This sample carries some 900,000 distinct CDR3 sequences, approximately 32% of them seen once, and the ten largest clones take under 15%. These receptors' targets are unknown. The source was cultured CD8+ T cells from PBMCs, collected from culture after CMV antigen stimulation. All receptors come from a human donor in good health (CMV status not recorded). Some clones in this sample may be carry-over from other donors' samples.

This clonotype has just a few counts. The chain recombines TRBV27 with TRBJ1-5; D is ambiguous. The CDR3 length is 16 residues. Germline loops: CDR1 MNHEY, CDR2 SMNVEV (reference sequence). Trimming removed 5 bases from V and 0 bases from J, with 14 bases in between. The CDR3 reads CASSMVSAYSNQPQHF. For the CDR3, the DNA is TGTGCCAGCAGTATGGTCAGCGCTTATAGCAATCAGCCCCAGCATTTT.

This rearrangement joins TRBV3-1 to TRBJ2-7, with D uncertain. The CDR3 extends over 14 amino acids. Trimming pared 0 bases from V and 1 base from J, leaving 7 bases between. Germline V lookup: CDR1 LGHDT, CDR2 YNNKEL (reference sequence). For the CDR3, the DNA is TGTGCCAGCAGCCAAGAAATTGGGTCCTACGAGCAGTACGTC. It codes for CASSQEIGSYEQYV.

The table lists this clonotype with many counts. This chain uses TRBV7-9 with TRBJ2-5, with 7 bases fitting TRBD1. The CDR3 runs to 15 residues. V lost 3 bases, J lost 2 bases, and 6 bases stayed unmatched. Per the germline V gene, CDR1 is SEHNR and CDR2 is FQNEAQ (reference sequence). The CDR3: CASSLDRPGQETQYF. The CDR3 region has the DNA TGTGCCAGCAGCTTGGACAGGCCGGGTCAAGAGACCCAGTACTTC. The entire variable domain, with the rest obtained from reference TRBV7-9 and TRBJ2-5, is as follows: DTGVSQNPRHKITKRGQNVTFRCDPISEHNRLYWYRQTLGQGPEFLTYFQNEAQLEKSRLLSDRFSAERPKGSFSTLEIQRTEQGDSAMYLCASSLDRPGQETQYFGPGTRLLVL.

In this sample, this clonotype turned up a few times. The rearrangement uses TRBV6-6 and TRBJ2-5; the match to TRBD2 covers 8 bases. In germline, CDR1 is MNHNY, CDR2 SVGAGI (reference sequence). CDR3 length equals 18 residues. J gave up 4 bases and V 0 bases, and 13 bases lay outside the gene matches. CDR3 sequence: CASSYSWGSGAERETQYF. CDR3 in DNA: TGTGCCAGCAGTTACTCCTGGGGTAGCGGGGCAGAAAGAGAGACCCAGTACTTC.

There are a few counts of this clonotype. This chain connects TRBV27 to TRBJ1-2; weak D call: TRBD1 (5 bases). Germline V gives CDR1 MNHEY, CDR2 SMNVEV (reference sequence). Deletions cut 4 bases from V and 4 bases from J, with 16 bases between. The CDR3 is 15 amino acids. Here the CDR3 DNA reads TGTGCCAGCAGTTCGACAGACAGCCCGTTCTATGGCTACACCTTC. Protein product: CASSSTDSPFYGYTF.

This clonotype has at least ten counts. The J gene is TRBJ2-1, the V gene TRBV6-5; 7 bases map to TRBD1. Trimming cost V 5 bases and J 0 bases; bases outside gene matches: 4. CDR1 MNHEY and CDR2 SVGAGI come from the germline V gene. This CDR3 contains 15 residues. Here the CDR3 reads CASSHRDSSYNEQFF. The CDR3, as DNA: TGTGCCAGCAGTCACCGGGACAGCTCCTACAATGAGCAGTTCTTC.

A few counts support this clonotype. The chain recombines TRBV27 with TRBJ1-4; no clear D. The germline CDR1 and CDR2 sequences are MNHEY and SMNVEV (reference sequence). The V end was cut by 8 bases, the J end by 7 bases, with 11 bases between. The CDR3 runs to 12 residues. The CDR3: CASGPLREKLFF. The DNA of the CDR3 is TGTGCCAGCGGCCCCCTGCGTGAAAAACTGTTTTTT.

The CDR3, as DNA: TGTGCCAGTAGTACGACCGGGGGAGGGGACACTGAAGCTTTCTTT. It is translated as CASSTTGGGDTEAFF. The chain recombines TRBV19 with TRBJ1-1; D perhaps matches TRBD1 (5 bases). The CDR3 consists of 15 residues. The germline V gene encodes CDR1 LNHDA and CDR2 SQIVND (reference sequence). Trimming shortened V by 4 bases and J by 3 bases, and 15 bases separated the two germline ends.

There are many counts of this clonotype. The V gene is TRBV27, the J gene TRBJ1-1, with D tentatively TRBD1 (6 bases). The CDR3 runs to 13 residues. Looked up from germline, CDR1 is MNHEY and CDR2 is SMNVEV (reference sequence). Trimming removed 7 bases at V and 1 base at J, with 10 bases between. In DNA, the CDR3 is TGTGCCAGCAAAGGGGGACGGAACACTGAAGCTTTCTTT. The encoded protein is CASKGGRNTEAFF.

The J gene is TRBJ1-2, the V gene TRBV27; no clear D. The V gene's germline CDR1 is MNHEY and CDR2 SMNVEV (reference sequence). This CDR3 has 16 amino acids. V was trimmed by 6 bases and J by 0 bases, leaving 17 bases between them. CDR3 protein: CASRGSFPEPNYGYTF. Written as DNA, the CDR3 is TGTGCCAGCAGGGGCTCCTTTCCCGAACCTAACTATGGCTACACCTTC.

V gene TRBV28 combines with J gene TRBJ2-7; D not certain. CDR1 and CDR2 (germline): MDHEN, SYDVKM. V was shortened by 6 bases and J by 0 bases, with 9 bases between the two germline ends. The CDR3 loop spans 13 amino acids. The CDR3 protein is CASRRMSSYEQYV. The CDR3 nucleotides read TGTGCCAGCAGACGTATGAGCTCCTACGAGCAGTACGTC.

This clonotype was detected only once. The CDR3 DNA follows: TGTGCCAGCAGTTCCTCTAGCGGGGGCAACACCGGGGAGCTGTTTTTT. It is translated as CASSSSSGGNTGELFF. The chain combines TRBV12-3 or TRBV12-4 with TRBJ2-2; 10 nucleotides align to TRBD2. The V segment lost 4 bases and the J segment 2 bases; nucleotides outside the gene matches: 4. The CDR3 covers 16 residues.

A few counts support this clonotype. The chain combines TRBV12-5 with TRBJ2-2; no firm D call. The CDR3 consists of 14 residues. The V and J ends lost 3 bases and 4 bases respectively, with 9 bases between them. Germline assignment: CDR1 LGHNT and CDR2 FRNRAP. The DNA of the CDR3 is TGTGCTAGTGGTTTAGAAGGGTTCACCGGGGAGCTGTTTTTT. Translated: CASGLEGFTGELFF.

J is TRBJ1-1 and V is TRBV4-1; 7 nucleotides match TRBD1. Germline loops: CDR1 MGHRA, CDR2 YSYEKL. This CDR3 has 16 residues. Trimming removed 0 bases from V and 2 bases from J; junction bases left unmatched: 6. The CDR3 reads CASSQDQGGRNTEAFF. CDR3 bases: TGCGCCAGCAGCCAAGATCAAGGGGGCCGCAACACTGAAGCTTTCTTT.

J is TRBJ2-1 and V is TRBV20-1; TRBD1 might be the D (6 bases). The CDR3 is made up of 15 amino acids. Per the germline V gene, CDR1 is DFQATT and CDR2 is SNEGSKA (reference sequence). V shed 3 bases and J shed 7 bases, with 19 bases lying between them. CDR3 in amino acids: CSASALRDNRNEQFF. DNA of the CDR3: TGCAGTGCTAGCGCGCTCCGGGACAATAGGAATGAGCAGTTCTTC.

The rearrangement joins TRBV5-1 to TRBJ1-2; D ambiguous. Per germline, CDR1 SGHRS and CDR2 YFSETQ. The CDR3 runs to 12 residues. V shed 0 bases and J shed 7 bases, with 7 bases lying between them. CDR3 DNA sequence: TGCGCCAGCAGCTTGGACCTTGGTGGCTACACCTTC. Its translation: CASSLDLGGYTF.

V and J are TRBV12-3 or TRBV12-4 and TRBJ2-5; D gene unclear. The CDR3 extends over 13 amino acids. V lost 6 bases and J lost 4, with 12 bases in between. The CDR3 region is CASSGEWGETQYF. The CDR3, as DNA: TGTGCCAGCAGCGGTGAATGGGGAGAGACCCAGTACTTC.

V gene TRBV14 combines with J gene TRBJ2-1, with 10 bases that match TRBD2. Germline CDR1 reads SGHDN; CDR2 reads FVKESK. The CDR3 is 17 amino acids. After removal of 6 bases from V and 1 base from J, the junction contained 9 bases not matched to a gene. CDR3 residues: CASSLAGVVLSYNEQFF. The CDR3 nucleotides are TGTGCCAGCAGTCTAGCGGGGGTCGTCTTATCCTACAATGAGCAGTTCTTC.

V usage is TRBV12-3 or TRBV12-4 and J usage is TRBJ1-2; the D is unclear. The V end lost 5 bases, the J end lost 3 bases, and 10 bases lay between the germline ends. The CDR3 contains 13 residues. CDR3 bases: TGTGCCAGCAGTCCCCTGGTGGACTATGGCTACACCTTC. Amino acid sequence: CASSPLVDYGYTF.

This clonotype was counted ten times or more. This chain joins TRBV7-8 and TRBJ2-1; TRBD2 might be the D (5 bases). Germline CDR1 reads SGHVS; CDR2 reads FQNEAQ. CDR3 length: 13 amino acids. The ends were cut back, 6 bases at V and 8 bases at J, with 14 bases in the middle. The CDR3 DNA is TGTGCCAGCAGGTTAACTAGTAACGATGAGCAGTTCTTC. It translates to CASRLTSNDEQFF. The full variable domain, its missing parts supplied by reference TRBV7-8 and TRBJ2-1, is GAGVSQSPRYKVAKRGQDVALRCDPISGHVSLFWYQQALGQGPEFLTYFQNEAQLDKSGLPSDRFFAERPEGSVSTLKIQRTQQEDSAVYLCASRLTSNDEQFFGPGTRLTVL.

This clonotype was seen at least ten times. The CDR3 nucleotides are TGTGCCAGCAGTCATACAGGGAACACTGAAGCTTTCTTT. It specifies CASSHTGNTEAFF. The chain combines TRBV6-1 with TRBJ1-1; maybe TRBD1 (5 bases). The germline V gene encodes CDR1 MNHNS and CDR2 SASEGT. CDR3 length: 13 residues. The V end lost 5 bases, the J end lost 1 base, and 8 bases lay between the germline ends.

This clonotype was picked up a small number of times. The chain employs TRBV20-1 and TRBJ1-1; TRBD1 might be the D (5 bases). Germline values: CDR1 DFQATT, CDR2 SNEGSKA (reference sequence). The CDR3 runs 13 residues. V lost 6 bases and J lost 6, with 17 bases in between. CDR3 protein: CSARQLGDAEAFF. Here the CDR3 DNA reads TGCAGTGCACGACAGTTGGGTGACGCTGAAGCTTTCTTT.

This clonotype was recorded only once. With a much larger clone just one base away, this may be a read error. V gene TRBV11-2 combines with J gene TRBJ2-1; 7 bases line up with TRBD1. Germline V CDR1 and CDR2: SGHAT, FQNNGV. The junction had 5 bases not matched to a gene; V was cut back by 0 bases and J by 6 bases. The CDR3 runs to 15 residues. The DNA of the CDR3 is TGTGCCAGCAGCTTAGATCGCGAGGGGGCCAATGAGCAGTTCTTC. Amino acid sequence: CASSLDREGANEQFF.

The chain carries TRBV10-3 and TRBJ2-7; TRBD2 agrees at 8 bases. The CDR3 length is 16 residues. Unmatched junction bases numbered 8, after V lost 4 bases and J lost 0 bases. Germline V gives CDR1 ENHRY, CDR2 SYGVKD. The CDR3 bases are TGTGCCATCAGTGTTTCCTCCGGGACTAGCTCCTACGAGCAGTACGTC. Protein product: CAISVSSGTSSYEQYV.

This clonotype was seen many times. The gene calls are TRBV7-2 and TRBJ2-2; D unclear. The CDR3 contains 12 residues. Germline CDR1 reads SGHTA; CDR2 reads FQGNSA. Trimming took 8 bases from V and 4 from J, leaving 8 bases between them. CDR3: CASVVATGELFF. CDR3 nucleotides: TGTGCCAGCGTGGTCGCCACCGGGGAGCTGTTTTTT.

This clonotype was seen a handful of times. V and J are TRBV10-2 and TRBJ1-1; 8 bases line up with TRBD1. The V and J ends lost 5 bases and 6 bases, in that order; junction bases with no gene match: 8. This CDR3 comprises 14 residues. Germline V gene data show CDR1 as WSHSY and CDR2 as SAAADI. Here the CDR3 reads CASSPGQAGPEAFF. CDR3 sequence (DNA): TGCGCCAGCAGTCCGGGACAGGCGGGCCCTGAAGCTTTCTTT.

The V gene is TRBV5-8, the J gene TRBJ2-5; D remains ambiguous. Germline V gives CDR1 SGHTS, CDR2 YDEGEE. V was trimmed by 0 bases and J by 2 bases, leaving 14 bases between them. The CDR3 length is 16 residues. This CDR3 is CASSLGSKQLQETQYF. The CDR3 bases are TGTGCCAGCAGCTTGGGTTCGAAACAGCTACAAGAGACCCAGTACTTC.

V usage is TRBV4-1 and J usage is TRBJ1-1, with D unresolved. CDR3 length equals 13 residues. V lost 0 bases to trimming and J lost 7 bases, with 9 bases between them. CDR1 and CDR2 (germline): MGHRA, YSYEKL. This chain's CDR3 is CASSQDYGREAFF. CDR3 DNA: TGCGCCAGCAGCCAAGATTACGGGCGTGAAGCTTTCTTT.